The 3 T cell receptor beta chains presented below share a single source sample, sequenced in a study of blood T cell repertoires in COVID-19 (dated by TCRdb to 2018 to 2021). The library came from the immunoSEQ multiplex PCR assay. Here the immuneACCESS table is served through TCRdb, limited to in-frame sequences with V and J called. Missing clones are a known gap in these copies; in checked studies unresolved V genes cover under half, and the rest lacks a known reason. The sample table contains approximately 24,000 clones; only one count was recorded for almost 95% of them. The biggest ten clones account for approximately 2% of the sample. Sequencing input: peripheral blood. Receptors originate from a human donor in a cohort sampled during active COVID-19.

The CDR3 bases are TGCGCCAGCAGCCCAGACAGGGGTACGTCCTACGAGCAGTACTTC. Translating gives CASSPDRGTSYEQYF. This chain joins TRBV23-1 and TRBJ2-7; TRBD1 matches 8 bases. TRBV23-1 is flagged as an ORF with uncertain function. After removal of 6 bases from V and 1 base from J, the junction contained 8 bases not matched to a gene. This CDR3 region has 15 residues.

The chain uses TRBV10-2 and TRBJ1-5; the match to TRBD1 covers 10 bases. With V trimmed by 6 bases and J by 4 bases, 9 bases remained unmatched. This CDR3 is 16 amino acids long. Germline V lookup: CDR1 WSHSY, CDR2 SAAADI. Here the CDR3 DNA reads TGCGCCAGCAGCACCGGGACAGGGGTCGTAAATCAGCCCCAGCATTTT. Its protein is CASSTGTGVVNQPQHF.

The V call is TRBV6-6, the J call TRBJ2-7, with 9 nucleotides matching TRBD1. The J segment lost 1 base and the V segment lost 5 bases, leaving 6 bases of the junction unmatched. CDR1 and CDR2 from the germline V gene are MNHNY and SVGAGI (reference sequence). The CDR3 is 15 amino acids. Written as DNA, the CDR3 is TGTGCCAGCAGTGAGATGGACAGGGGTTCCTACGAGCAGTACTTC. Its protein product is CASSEMDRGSYEQYF.